The entry that follows covers one T cell receptor beta chain sequence. What it binds is unknown. In the PCR, 60 Vbeta and 13 Jbeta primers were used. Under the authors' procedure: A later analysis tallied approximately 78 million unique TCR beta chains, 10 million to 12 million of them shared. Some clones are missing from TCRdb's copy, which holds only in-frame ones; the method was immunoSEQ multiplex PCR. That table supplies the V and J calls and clone size; D and trimming were determined from the DNA. The table lists 100,000 to 150,000 clones, roughly 70% of them singletons. This entry is derived from a study of cytomegalovirus exposure and HLA in healthy donors. Germline loops: CDR1 LGHNT, CDR2 FRNRAP. The ends were cut back, 5 bases at V and 5 bases at J, with 18 bases in the middle. The CDR3 sequence is 15 residues long. Findings and limits, study-wide: As confirmed in vitro, three CMV-associated chains were specific for CMV antigens.

Sequenced input: PBMCs. The chain links TRBV12-5 to TRBJ2-5, with a possible D match to TRBD1 (5 bases). This receptor was identified in a man between 40 and 49 years old in good health and CMV-seropositive. The CDR3 sequence is CASGPPDPSGETQYF. CDR3 DNA sequence: TGTGCTAGTGGTCCCCCGGACCCTTCAGGGGAGACCCAGTACTTC.